These 22 T cell receptor beta chains were all obtained from the same sample, sequenced in a study of blood T cell repertoires in COVID-19. Data came from immunoSEQ multiplex PCR; TCRdb stores just in-frame clones and leaves some out. The sample contains about 160,000 clones, about nine tenths of which appear only once. Sample: peripheral blood. These receptor sequences come from a man between 60 and 75 years old with active or convalescent COVID-19.

The chain recombines TRBV5-1 with TRBJ2-2, with 8 bases fitting TRBD2. CDR3 length: 16 amino acids. Germline V gives CDR1 SGHRS, CDR2 YFSETQ. V lost 2 bases, J lost 1 base, and 4 bases stayed unmatched. CDR3 nucleotides: TGCGCCAGCAGCTTAGCGCTAGCGGGGAACACCGGGGAGCTGTTTTTT. Translating it yields CASSLALAGNTGELFF.

The gene calls are TRBV5-4 and TRBJ2-5; 7 bases align to TRBD2. CDR1 and CDR2 (germline): SGHNT, YYREEE (reference sequence). V was clipped by 0 bases and J by 5 bases; unmatched bases: 13. The CDR3 totals 17 residues. CDR3 residues: CASSLAPSSGVRETQYF. CDR3 bases: TGTGCCAGCAGCTTGGCCCCTTCTAGCGGAGTGAGGGAGACCCAGTACTTC. The whole variable domain, filled in from reference TRBV5-4 and TRBJ2-5, reads ETGVTQSPTHLIKTRGQQVTLRCSSQSGHNTVSWYQQALGQGPQFIFQYYREEENGRGNFPPRFSGLQFPNYSSELNVNALELDDSALYLCASSLAPSSGVRETQYFGPGTRLLVL.

This sequence joins TRBV7-9 and TRBJ2-2; no reliable D call. This CDR3 comprises 15 residues. Between the trimmed V and J ends, which lost 0 bases and 7 bases, there was a span of 12 bases. Germline V gene data show CDR1 as SEHNR and CDR2 as FQNEAQ (reference sequence). The DNA of the CDR3 is TGTGCCAGCAGCTTAGCTCAGCCCGGCGGCGGGGAGCTGTTTTTT. Translated, it gives CASSLAQPGGGELFF. The complete variable domain, with remaining parts taken from reference TRBV7-9 and TRBJ2-2, reads DTGVSQNPRHKITKRGQNVTFRCDPISEHNRLYWYRQTLGQGPEFLTYFQNEAQLEKSRLLSDRFSAERPKGSFSTLEIQRTEQGDSAMYLCASSLAQPGGGELFFGEGSRLTVL.

V usage is TRBV29-1 and J usage is TRBJ1-2; 9 nucleotides match TRBD1. Germline CDR1 reads SQVTM; CDR2 reads ANQGSEA. The CDR3 is made up of 17 amino acids. The J segment lost 7 bases and the V segment lost 5 bases, leaving 20 bases of the junction unmatched. The CDR3 nucleotides are TGCAGCGTTCAAGGGGGGCATTGTGGGGACAGGGACGCTGGCTACACCTTC. Translating it yields CSVQGGHCGDRDAGYTF.

The chain recombines TRBV28 with TRBJ1-2; D is ambiguous. Per germline, CDR1 MDHEN and CDR2 SYDVKM. Trimming stripped 5 bases from V and 5 bases from J, with 12 bases between. This CDR3 has 13 amino acids. CDR3 region: CASSPPPVYGYTF. In nucleotides, the CDR3 is TGTGCCAGCAGTCCCCCACCGGTGTATGGCTACACCTTC.

The genes are TRBV11-2 and TRBJ2-7; 13 bases are shared with TRBD2. Trimming cost V 5 bases and J 3 bases; bases outside gene matches: 4. Germline loops: CDR1 SGHAT, CDR2 FQNNGV. There are 15 residues in the CDR3. CDR3 amino acids: CASSPGTSGNYEQYF. In DNA form, the CDR3 reads TGTGCCAGCAGCCCCGGGACTAGCGGGAACTACGAGCAGTACTTC.

The DNA for the CDR3 is TGTGCCACCAGCAGAGGAGCGGCATCCTCCTACAATGAGCAGTTCTTC. It translates to CATSRGAASSYNEQFF. This chain uses TRBV15 with TRBJ2-1; tentative D call: TRBD2 (5 bases). Per germline, CDR1 LNHNV and CDR2 YYDKDF (reference sequence). The CDR3 totals 16 residues. Trimming removed 1 base from V and 0 bases from J, with 10 bases in between.

This chain joins TRBV18 and TRBJ2-7, with 8 bases lining up with TRBD1. The V gene end was trimmed by 3 bases and the J gene end by 3 bases; junction bases not matched to a gene: 4. The CDR3 contains 14 residues. Per the germline V gene, CDR1 is KGHSH and CDR2 is LQKENI. The CDR3 DNA follows: TGTGCCAGCTCACCTTCCGGGACAGGCTACGAGCAGTACTTC. Translation gives CASSPSGTGYEQYF.

The CDR3 DNA sequence: TGTGCCAGCAGCCCCGTATGGGGGCGGACTGAAGCTTTCTTT. Translated, it gives CASSPVWGRTEAFF. V gene TRBV28 combines with J gene TRBJ1-1; D perhaps matches TRBD1 (6 bases). There are 14 residues in the CDR3. Trimming left V 6 bases short and J 5 bases short, with 16 bases between. Germline V gene data show CDR1 as MDHEN and CDR2 as SYDVKM.

This clone was recorded only once. The chain recombines TRBV29-1 with TRBJ2-1; possible D gene TRBD1, 7 bases. Germline V gene lookup returns CDR1 SQVTM and CDR2 ANQGSEA. The CDR3 is made up of 14 amino acids. Deletions cut 6 bases from V and 9 bases from J, with 21 bases between. The CDR3 sequence is CSVRRGLREAEQFF. For the CDR3, the DNA is TGCAGCGTCCGAAGGGGGCTCAGGGAGGCTGAGCAGTTCTTC.

The rearrangement joins TRBV18 to TRBJ1-4; 8 bases map to TRBD1. The germline CDR1 and CDR2 sequences are KGHSH and LQKENI. Trimming took 5 bases from V and 0 from J; bases not matched to a gene: 5. The CDR3 has 16 amino acids. In nucleotides, the CDR3 is TGTGCCAGCTCAATCGACAGGGGATCAACTAATGAAAAACTGTTTTTT. Its translation: CASSIDRGSTNEKLFF.

The genes are TRBV11-2 and TRBJ2-1; 12 nucleotides match TRBD2. Trimming took 5 bases from V and 7 from J; bases not matched to a gene: 9. The CDR3 totals 16 residues. From germline, CDR1 is SGHAT and CDR2 FQNNGV. CDR3 sequence reads: CASSPPGLAGRNEQFF. CDR3 coding DNA: TGTGCCAGCAGCCCCCCCGGACTAGCGGGGAGAAATGAGCAGTTCTTC.

The chain links TRBV27 to TRBJ2-3; TRBD2 matches 10 bases. Trimming cost V 5 bases and J 4 bases; bases outside gene matches: 9. This CDR3 has 16 amino acids. Germline CDR1 and CDR2: MNHEY and SMNVEV (reference sequence). The CDR3 DNA reads as TGTGCCAGCAGTAAAGCTAGCGGGAGAGGCGCAGATACGCAGTATTTT. This sequence encodes CASSKASGRGADTQYF.

The chain uses TRBV11-2 and TRBJ2-3; D not certain. Germline CDR1 SGHAT, CDR2 FQNNGV. CDR3 length equals 14 residues. With 2 bases removed from V and 2 bases from J, the gap between germline ends came to 8 bases. The DNA for the CDR3 is TGTGCCAGCAGCTTAAGCCCTGCCACAGATACGCAGTATTTT. Its protein is CASSLSPATDTQYF.

The J gene is TRBJ1-1, the V gene TRBV19; D is unresolved. V lost 2 bases, J lost 1 base, and 5 bases lay in between. The CDR3 is 13 residues long. The germline V gene encodes CDR1 LNHDA and CDR2 SQIVND (reference sequence). This chain's CDR3 is CASSIRENTEAFF. As DNA, the CDR3 is TGTGCCAGTAGTATAAGAGAGAACACTGAAGCTTTCTTT.

The chain combines TRBV7-9 with TRBJ1-4; TRBD1 is a possible D gene (6 bases). Trimming took 0 bases from V and 7 from J, leaving 12 bases between them. Per germline, CDR1 SEHNR and CDR2 FQNEAQ (reference sequence). This CDR3 is 15 amino acids long. CDR3 loop: CASSLATGIGEKLFF. In nucleotides, the CDR3 is TGTGCCAGCAGCTTAGCTACAGGGATTGGTGAAAAACTGTTTTTT.

The V call is TRBV10-3, the J call TRBJ1-2; 8 bases match TRBD1. The germline V gene has CDR1 ENHRY and CDR2 SYGVKD. Trimming took 2 bases from V and 8 from J; bases not matched to a gene: 7. This CDR3 is built from 14 residues. The DNA of the CDR3 is TGTGCCATCAGTGAGATGGACAGGGCGAAGGGCTACACCTTC. Translating it yields CAISEMDRAKGYTF.

This clone turned up a few times. The rearrangement joins TRBV19 to TRBJ1-1; a weak D match, TRBD1 (5 bases). Deletions cut 4 bases from V and 1 base from J, with 7 bases between. The germline CDR1 and CDR2 sequences are LNHDA and SQIVND (reference sequence). The CDR3 consists of 13 residues. Here the CDR3 DNA reads TGTGCCAGTAGTAGGACAACGAACACTGAAGCTTTCTTT. Translation gives CASSRTTNTEAFF. The whole variable domain, remainder taken from reference TRBV19 and TRBJ1-1, is DGGITQSPKYLFRKEGQNVTLSCEQNLNHDAMYWYRQDPGQGLRLIYYSQIVNDFQKGDIAEGYSVSREKKESFPLTVTSAQKNPTAFYLCASSRTTNTEAFFGQGTRLTVV.

V is TRBV9 and J is TRBJ2-2; 9 bases are a match to TRBD2. The CDR3 consists of 17 residues. Germline loops: CDR1 SGDLS, CDR2 YYNGEE. The V gene end was trimmed by 5 bases and the J gene end by 0 bases; junction bases not matched to a gene: 8. CDR3 DNA sequence: TGTGCCAGCAGGTCCGGGACTAGCCCTTCGAACACCGGGGAGCTGTTTTTT. Its translation is CASRSGTSPSNTGELFF.

J is TRBJ1-2 and V is TRBV18, with a weak D call TRBD1 (5 bases). The CDR3 is 16 amino acids. CDR1 and CDR2 (germline): KGHSH, LQKENI. Between the trimmed V and J ends, which lost 3 bases and 5 bases, there was a span of 19 bases. The chain's CDR3 is CASSPPVRGEGYGYTF. The CDR3, as DNA: TGTGCCAGCTCACCCCCAGTGAGAGGGGAGGGATATGGCTACACCTTC.

This chain uses TRBV6-5 with TRBJ1-1; 8 bases are shared with TRBD1. V shed 6 bases and J 2 bases; nucleotides not matched to a gene: 5. The CDR3 totals 14 residues. From germline, CDR1 is MNHEY and CDR2 SVGAGI. The CDR3 loop reads CASRPGQGNTEAFF. Written as DNA, the CDR3 is TGTGCCAGCAGACCAGGACAGGGCAACACTGAAGCTTTCTTT.

This chain uses TRBV18 with TRBJ2-7, with 7 bases lining up with TRBD1. This CDR3 contains 15 residues. Germline V lookup: CDR1 KGHSH, CDR2 LQKENI. The J segment lost 0 bases and the V segment lost 2 bases, leaving 4 bases of the junction unmatched. CDR3 in amino acids: CASSPRGHSSYEQYF. CDR3 bases: TGTGCCAGCTCACCAAGGGGGCATAGCTCCTACGAGCAGTACTTC.